This T cell receptor beta chain is drawn from a study of spatial heterogeneity in lung cancer (dated by TCRdb to between 2017 and 2020). About the study as a whole: Beta-chain transcripts were consistently detected in greater numbers than alpha-chain transcripts, which likely reflected higher beta-chain transcript abundance. At surgery, over 200 tumor regions, roughly 63 matched nontumor lung samples and some 54 PBMC samples were TCR-sequenced for both alpha and beta chains. In non-small cell lung cancer, the study quantitatively compared TCR alpha and beta repertoires across several tumor regions, matched nontumor lung, and blood. Nonsynonymous mutation counts, determined by whole-exome sequencing of tumor tissue, were related to features of the TCR repertoire. In the raw uncorrected reads, each unique combination of TCR and UMI appeared more than ten times on average.

The investigation overall reported the following: Confirming at a functional level the hypothesis that regional TCRs recognize regional mutations was considered to require additional single-cell paired TCR alpha and beta sequencing. Ubiquitous expanded tumor TCRs were found in blood more often at tumor resection than at routine follow-up.

Read against the paper, the sample's time point label means: sample taken at primary tumor resection. TCR sequencing used whole RNA extracted from tumor and nontumor lung tissue, or from cryopreserved PBMC samples, without cell sorting. Donors were 65 to 85 patients with early-stage, untreated non-small cell lung cancer from the lung TRACERx cohort. A patient was chosen for TCR sequencing only when enough RNA was available from at least two tumor regions. Receptors were amplified or captured by 5' RACE. Sequenced using a NextSeq 500. The TCR library protocol attached a unique molecular identifier to each TCR cDNA molecule to allow correction of PCR and sequencing errors. The authors' analysis ran thus. Decombinator tools were used for TCR identification, UMI-based error correction and CDR3 extraction. Expanded TCRs were defined as those above a frequency of 2 per 1,000, corresponding to the top 1% of the tumor frequency distribution. Rényi diversity was computed with the R vegan package after subsampling each repertoire 100 times to 5,000 TCRs. To build CDR3 similarity networks, amino acid triplet string-kernel similarity was used, and CDR3s were connected when their pairwise similarity was above 0.82. TCRdb passed the public sequencing reads through fastp at Q25 and MiXCR, retaining productive beta sequences. Each entry is one CDR3 protein sequence, shown with its most common DNA and genes. The V and J calls shown here were made by TCRdb, not taken from the authors' results. The sample has roughly 70,000 distinct CDR3 sequences on record, more than 10% of them singletons. The ten biggest clones cover 7.2% of the sample.

The germline V gene yields SGHTA for CDR1 and FQGTGA for CDR2. Trimming at the junction amounts to 2 bases on V and 0 bases on J, and the germline ends lie 8 bases apart. Including cysteine and phenylalanine, the CDR3 has 15 amino acids. Only CDR3 DNA remains: 45 bases, in frame from the first base. A remark on this clonotype: It has no known antigen specificity. Base qualities are not provided; no much larger clone lies one nucleotide away.

The sequence derives from a male donor with early-stage non-small cell lung cancer. The sequence is built from TRBV7-3 and TRBJ2-1, with the D gene too uncertain to name. Sequencing used PBMCs, obtained at surgery. The DNA sequence is TGTGCCAGCAGCTTATCGGTAAGCTCCTACAATGAGCAGTTCTTC. Its product reads: CASSLSVSSYNEQFF.